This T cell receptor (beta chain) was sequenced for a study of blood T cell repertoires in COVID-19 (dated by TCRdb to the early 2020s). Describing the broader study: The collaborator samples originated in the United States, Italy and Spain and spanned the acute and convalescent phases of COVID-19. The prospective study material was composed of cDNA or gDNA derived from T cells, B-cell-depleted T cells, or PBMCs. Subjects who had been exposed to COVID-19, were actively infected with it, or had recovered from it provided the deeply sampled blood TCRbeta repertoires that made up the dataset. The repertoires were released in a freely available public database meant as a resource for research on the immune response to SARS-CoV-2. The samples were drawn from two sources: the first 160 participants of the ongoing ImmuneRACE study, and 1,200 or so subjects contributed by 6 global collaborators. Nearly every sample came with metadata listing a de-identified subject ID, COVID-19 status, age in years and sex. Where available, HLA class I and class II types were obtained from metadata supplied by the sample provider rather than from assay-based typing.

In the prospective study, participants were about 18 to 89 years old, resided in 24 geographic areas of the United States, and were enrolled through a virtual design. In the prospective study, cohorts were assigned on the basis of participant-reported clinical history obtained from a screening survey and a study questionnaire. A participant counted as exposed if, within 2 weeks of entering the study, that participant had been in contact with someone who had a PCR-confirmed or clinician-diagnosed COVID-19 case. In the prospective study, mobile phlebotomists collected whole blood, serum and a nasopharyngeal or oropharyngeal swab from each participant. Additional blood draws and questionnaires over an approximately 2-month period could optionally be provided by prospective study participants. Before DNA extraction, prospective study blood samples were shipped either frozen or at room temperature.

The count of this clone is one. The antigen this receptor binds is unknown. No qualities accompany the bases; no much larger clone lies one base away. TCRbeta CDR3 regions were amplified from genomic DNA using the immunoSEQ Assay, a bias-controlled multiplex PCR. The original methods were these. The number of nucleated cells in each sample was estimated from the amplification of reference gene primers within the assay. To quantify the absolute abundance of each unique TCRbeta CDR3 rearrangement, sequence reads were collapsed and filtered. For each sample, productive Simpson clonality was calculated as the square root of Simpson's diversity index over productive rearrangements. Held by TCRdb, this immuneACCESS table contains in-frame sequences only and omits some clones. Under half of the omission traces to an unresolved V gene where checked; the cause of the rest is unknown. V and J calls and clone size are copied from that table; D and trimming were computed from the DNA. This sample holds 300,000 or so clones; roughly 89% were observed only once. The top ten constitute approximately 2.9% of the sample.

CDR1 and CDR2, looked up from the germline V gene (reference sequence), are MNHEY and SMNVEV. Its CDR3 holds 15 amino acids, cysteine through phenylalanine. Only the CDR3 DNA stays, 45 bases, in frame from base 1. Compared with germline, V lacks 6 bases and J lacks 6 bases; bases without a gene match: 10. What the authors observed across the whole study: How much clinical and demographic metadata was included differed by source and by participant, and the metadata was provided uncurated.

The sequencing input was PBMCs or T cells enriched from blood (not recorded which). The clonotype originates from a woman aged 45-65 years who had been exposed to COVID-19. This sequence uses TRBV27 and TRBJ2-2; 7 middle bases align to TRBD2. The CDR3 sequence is CASSLRTSLSGELFF. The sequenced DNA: TGTGCCAGCAGCCTACGGACTAGTCTATCCGGGGAGCTGTTTTTT.